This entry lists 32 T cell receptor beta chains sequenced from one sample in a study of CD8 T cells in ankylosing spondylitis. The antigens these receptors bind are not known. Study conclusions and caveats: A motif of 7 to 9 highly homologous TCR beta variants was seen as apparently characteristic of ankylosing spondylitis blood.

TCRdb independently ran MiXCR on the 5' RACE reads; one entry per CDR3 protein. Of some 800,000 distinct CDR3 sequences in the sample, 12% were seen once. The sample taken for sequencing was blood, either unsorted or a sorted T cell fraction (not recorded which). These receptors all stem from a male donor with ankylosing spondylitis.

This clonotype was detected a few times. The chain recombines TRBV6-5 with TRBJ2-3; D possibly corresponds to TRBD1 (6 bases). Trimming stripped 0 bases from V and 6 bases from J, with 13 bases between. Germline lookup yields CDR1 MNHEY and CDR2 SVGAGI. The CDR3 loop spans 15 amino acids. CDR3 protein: CASSYSQNGGDTQYF. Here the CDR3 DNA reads TGTGCCAGCAGTTACTCCCAAAATGGGGGCGATACGCAGTATTTT.

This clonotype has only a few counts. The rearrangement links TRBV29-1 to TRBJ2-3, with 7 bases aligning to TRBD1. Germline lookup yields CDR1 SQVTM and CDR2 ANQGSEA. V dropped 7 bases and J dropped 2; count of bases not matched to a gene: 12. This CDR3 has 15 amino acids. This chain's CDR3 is CSAQRVTGVTDTQYF. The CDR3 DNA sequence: TGCAGCGCTCAAAGGGTAACAGGGGTCACAGATACGCAGTATTTT.

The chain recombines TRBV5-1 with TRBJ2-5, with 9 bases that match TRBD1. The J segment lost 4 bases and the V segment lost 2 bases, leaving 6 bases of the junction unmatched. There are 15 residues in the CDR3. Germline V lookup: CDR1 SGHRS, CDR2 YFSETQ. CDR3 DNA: TGCGCCAGCAGCTTACAGGGGGCAGTGGGAGAGACCCAGTACTTC. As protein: CASSLQGAVGETQYF. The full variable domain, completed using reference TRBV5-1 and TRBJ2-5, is KAGVTQTPRYLIKTRGQQVTLSCSPISGHRSVSWYQQTPGQGLQFLFEYFSETQRNKGNFPGRFSGRQFSNSRSEMNVSTLELGDSALYLCASSLQGAVGETQYFGPGTRLLVL.

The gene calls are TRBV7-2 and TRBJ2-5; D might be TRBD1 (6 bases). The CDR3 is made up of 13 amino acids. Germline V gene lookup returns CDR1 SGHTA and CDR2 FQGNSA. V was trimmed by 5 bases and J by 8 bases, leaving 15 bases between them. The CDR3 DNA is TGTGCCAGCAGCGTCCACAGGGCGGATACCCAGTACTTC. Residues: CASSVHRADTQYF. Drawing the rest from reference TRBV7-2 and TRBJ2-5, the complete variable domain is GAGVSQSPSNKVTEKGKDVELRCDPISGHTALYWYRQSLGQGLEFLIYFQGNSAPDKSGLPSDRFSAERTGGSVSTLTIQRTQQEDSAVYLCASSVHRADTQYFGPGTRLLVL.

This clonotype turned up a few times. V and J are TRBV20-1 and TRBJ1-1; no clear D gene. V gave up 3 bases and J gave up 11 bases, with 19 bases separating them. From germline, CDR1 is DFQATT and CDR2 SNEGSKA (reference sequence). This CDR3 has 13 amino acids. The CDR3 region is CSARTPGMAGAFF. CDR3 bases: TGCAGTGCTAGGACCCCGGGCATGGCCGGGGCTTTCTTT.

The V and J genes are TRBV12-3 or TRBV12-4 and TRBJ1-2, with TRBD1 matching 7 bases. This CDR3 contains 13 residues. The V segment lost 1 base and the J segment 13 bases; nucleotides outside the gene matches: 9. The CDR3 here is CASSLDWSRGPTF. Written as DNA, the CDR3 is TGTGCCAGCAGTTTAGATTGGTCGAGGGGGCCCACCTTC.

CDR3 nucleotide sequence: TGTGCCAGCAGCTTACTAGGTTTCCTAGGAACGCAGTATTTT. Translated: CASSLLGFLGTQYF. The V call is TRBV7-2, the J call TRBJ2-3; D gene unclear. The CDR3 has 14 residues. The V and J ends lost 2 bases and 9 bases respectively, with 15 bases between them. Germline loops: CDR1 SGHTA, CDR2 FQGNSA.

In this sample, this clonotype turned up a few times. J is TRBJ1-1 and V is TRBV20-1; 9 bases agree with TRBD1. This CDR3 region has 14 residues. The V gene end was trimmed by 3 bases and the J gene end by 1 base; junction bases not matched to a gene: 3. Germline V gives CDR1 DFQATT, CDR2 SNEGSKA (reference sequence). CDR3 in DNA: TGCAGTGCTAGGGGGGACAGGGAGAACACTGAAGCTTTCTTT. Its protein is CSARGDRENTEAFF.

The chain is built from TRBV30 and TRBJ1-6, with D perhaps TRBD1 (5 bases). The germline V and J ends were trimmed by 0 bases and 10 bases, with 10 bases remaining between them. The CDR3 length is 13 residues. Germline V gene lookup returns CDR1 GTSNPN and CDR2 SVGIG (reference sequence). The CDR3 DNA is TGTGCCTGGAGTGTTTCGGACAAGTCACCCCTCCACTTT. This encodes CAWSVSDKSPLHF.

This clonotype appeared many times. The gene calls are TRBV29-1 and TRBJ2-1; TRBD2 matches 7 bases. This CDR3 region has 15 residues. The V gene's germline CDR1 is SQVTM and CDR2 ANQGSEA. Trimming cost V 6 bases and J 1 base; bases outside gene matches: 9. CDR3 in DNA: TGCAGCGTCTCTAGCGGAACCAGATCCTACAATGAGCAGTTCTTC. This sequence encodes CSVSSGTRSYNEQFF.

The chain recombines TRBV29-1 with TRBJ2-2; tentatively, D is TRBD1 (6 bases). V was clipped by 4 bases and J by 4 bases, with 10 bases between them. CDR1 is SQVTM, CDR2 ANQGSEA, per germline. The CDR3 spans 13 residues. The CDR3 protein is CSVGEGGTGELFF. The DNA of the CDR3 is TGCAGCGTTGGGGAAGGGGGCACCGGGGAGCTGTTTTTT.

Here the CDR3 reads CASDTGGGPDTQYF. The CDR3 DNA reads TGTGCCAGCGATACTGGCGGGGGACCCGATACGCAGTATTTT. The genes are TRBV6-5 and TRBJ2-3; 7 bases agree with TRBD2. Per the germline V gene, CDR1 is MNHEY and CDR2 is SVGAGI. With 8 bases clipped from V and 6 bases from J, the junction kept 11 bases outside the gene matches. The CDR3 runs to 14 residues.

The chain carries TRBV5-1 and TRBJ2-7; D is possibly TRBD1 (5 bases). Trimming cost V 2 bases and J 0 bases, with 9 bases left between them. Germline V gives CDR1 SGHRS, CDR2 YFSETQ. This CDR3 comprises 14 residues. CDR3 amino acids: CASSFRVSSYEQYF. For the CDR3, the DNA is TGCGCCAGCAGCTTCAGGGTTAGCTCCTACGAGCAGTACTTC.

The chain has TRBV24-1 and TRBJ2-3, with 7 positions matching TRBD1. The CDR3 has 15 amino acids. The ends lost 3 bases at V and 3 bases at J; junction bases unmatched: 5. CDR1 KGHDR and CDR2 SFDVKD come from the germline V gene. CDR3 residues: CATSDGGQATDTQYF. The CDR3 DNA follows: TGTGCCACCAGTGATGGAGGACAGGCTACAGATACGCAGTATTTT.

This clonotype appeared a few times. CDR3 protein: CASSFGIAETQYF. The DNA of the CDR3 is TGCGCCAGCAGCTTCGGGATTGCGGAGACCCAGTACTTC. The V gene is TRBV5-1, the J gene TRBJ2-5; the D gene is possibly TRBD2 (5 bases). V gave up 2 bases and J gave up 5 bases, with 10 bases separating them. CDR3 length equals 13 residues. Germline V gene lookup returns CDR1 SGHRS and CDR2 YFSETQ. The full variable domain, with the rest looked up from reference TRBV5-1 and TRBJ2-5, is KAGVTQTPRYLIKTRGQQVTLSCSPISGHRSVSWYQQTPGQGLQFLFEYFSETQRNKGNFPGRFSGRQFSNSRSEMNVSTLELGDSALYLCASSFGIAETQYFGPGTRLLVL.

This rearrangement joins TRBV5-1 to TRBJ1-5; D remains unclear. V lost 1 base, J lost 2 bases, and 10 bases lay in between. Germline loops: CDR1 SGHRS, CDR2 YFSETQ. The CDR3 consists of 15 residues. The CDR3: CASSLTGLGNQPQHF. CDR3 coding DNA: TGCGCCAGCAGCTTGACCGGGCTGGGCAATCAGCCCCAGCATTTT.

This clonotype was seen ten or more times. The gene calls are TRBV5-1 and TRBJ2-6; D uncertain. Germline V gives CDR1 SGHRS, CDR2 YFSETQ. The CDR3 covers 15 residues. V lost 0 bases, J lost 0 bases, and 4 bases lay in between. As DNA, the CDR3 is TGCGCCAGCAGCTTGGACCTCTCTGGGGCCAACGTCCTGACTTTC. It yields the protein CASSLDLSGANVLTF.

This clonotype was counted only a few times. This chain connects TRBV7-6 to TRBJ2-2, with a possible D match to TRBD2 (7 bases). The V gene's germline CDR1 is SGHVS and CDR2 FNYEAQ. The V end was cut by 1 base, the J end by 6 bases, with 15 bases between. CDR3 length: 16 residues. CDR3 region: CASSLEGGLVAGELFF. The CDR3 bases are TGTGCCAGCAGCTTAGAGGGGGGGCTGGTCGCCGGGGAGCTGTTTTTT.

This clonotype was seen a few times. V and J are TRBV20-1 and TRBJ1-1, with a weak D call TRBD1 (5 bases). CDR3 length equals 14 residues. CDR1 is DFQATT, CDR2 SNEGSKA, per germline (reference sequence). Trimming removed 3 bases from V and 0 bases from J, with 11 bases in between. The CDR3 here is CSARPGHVNTEAFF. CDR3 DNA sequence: TGCAGTGCTAGGCCCGGACACGTGAACACTGAAGCTTTCTTT.

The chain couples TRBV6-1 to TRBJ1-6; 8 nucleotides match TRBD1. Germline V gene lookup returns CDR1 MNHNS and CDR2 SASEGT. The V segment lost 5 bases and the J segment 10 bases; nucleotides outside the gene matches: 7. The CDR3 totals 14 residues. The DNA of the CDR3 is TGTGCCAGCAGTCTCAGGGGGCTAAAGTCACCCCTCCACTTT. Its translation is CASSLRGLKSPLHF.

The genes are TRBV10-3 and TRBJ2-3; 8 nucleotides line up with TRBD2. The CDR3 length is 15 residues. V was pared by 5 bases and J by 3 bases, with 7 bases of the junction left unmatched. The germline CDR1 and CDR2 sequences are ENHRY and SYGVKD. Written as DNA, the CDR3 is TGTGCCATCAGTTGGGAGCGGGAGATTACAGATACGCAGTATTTT. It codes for CAISWEREITDTQYF.

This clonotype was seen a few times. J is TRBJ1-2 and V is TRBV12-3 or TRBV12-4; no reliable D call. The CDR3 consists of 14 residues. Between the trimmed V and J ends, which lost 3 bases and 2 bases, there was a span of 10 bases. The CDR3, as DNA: TGTGCCAGCAGTTTTGGATCACCGAACTATGGCTACACCTTC. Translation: CASSFGSPNYGYTF.

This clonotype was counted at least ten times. The CDR3: CASSLGQAEQFF. The CDR3 DNA reads as TGTGCCAGCAGTTTAGGACAGGCTGAGCAGTTCTTC. The chain joins TRBV12-3 or TRBV12-4 to TRBJ2-1; perhaps TRBD1 as D (6 bases). Between the trimmed V and J ends, which lost 1 base and 9 bases, there was a span of 7 bases. The CDR3 sequence is 12 residues long.

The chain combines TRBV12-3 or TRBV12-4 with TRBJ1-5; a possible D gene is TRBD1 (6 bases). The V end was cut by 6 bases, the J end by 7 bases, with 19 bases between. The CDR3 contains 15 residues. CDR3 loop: CASSRFTGTGQPQHF. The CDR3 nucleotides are TGTGCCAGCAGCCGCTTTACAGGGACGGGACAGCCCCAGCATTTT.

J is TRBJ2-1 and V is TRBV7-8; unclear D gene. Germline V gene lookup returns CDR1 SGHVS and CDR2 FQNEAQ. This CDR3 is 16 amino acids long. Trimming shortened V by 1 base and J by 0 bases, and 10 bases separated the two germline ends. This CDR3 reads CASSLVWSPSYNEQFF. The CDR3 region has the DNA TGTGCCAGCAGCTTAGTCTGGTCCCCCTCCTACAATGAGCAGTTCTTC.

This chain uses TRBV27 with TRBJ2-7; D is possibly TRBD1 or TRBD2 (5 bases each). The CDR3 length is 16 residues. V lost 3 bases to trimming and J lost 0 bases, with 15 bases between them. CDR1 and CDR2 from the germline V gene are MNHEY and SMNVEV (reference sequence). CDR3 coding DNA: TGTGCCAGCAGTTTTCGAGCTCTCGGGGCCTCCTACGAGCAGTACTTC. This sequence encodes CASSFRALGASYEQYF.

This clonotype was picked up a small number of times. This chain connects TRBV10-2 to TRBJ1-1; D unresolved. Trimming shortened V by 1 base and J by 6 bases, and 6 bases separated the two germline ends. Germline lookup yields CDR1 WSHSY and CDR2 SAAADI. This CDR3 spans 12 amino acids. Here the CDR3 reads CASSEFWAEAFF. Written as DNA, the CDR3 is TGCGCCAGCAGTGAGTTCTGGGCTGAAGCTTTCTTT.

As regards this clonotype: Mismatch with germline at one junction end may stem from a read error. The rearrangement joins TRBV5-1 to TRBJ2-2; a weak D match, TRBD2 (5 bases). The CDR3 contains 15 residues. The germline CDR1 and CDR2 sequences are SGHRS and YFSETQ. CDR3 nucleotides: TGCGCCAGCAGGTTGGGCGGGTCCCTTCAAGGGGAGCTGTTTTTT. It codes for CASRLGGSLQGELFF.

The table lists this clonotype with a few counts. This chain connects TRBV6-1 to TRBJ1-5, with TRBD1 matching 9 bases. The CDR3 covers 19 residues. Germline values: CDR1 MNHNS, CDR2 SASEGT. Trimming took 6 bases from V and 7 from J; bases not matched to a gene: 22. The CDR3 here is CASSPISYYRGLGRQPQHF. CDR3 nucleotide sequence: TGTGCCAGCAGCCCTATTTCCTATTACAGGGGGCTGGGACGCCAGCCCCAGCATTTT.

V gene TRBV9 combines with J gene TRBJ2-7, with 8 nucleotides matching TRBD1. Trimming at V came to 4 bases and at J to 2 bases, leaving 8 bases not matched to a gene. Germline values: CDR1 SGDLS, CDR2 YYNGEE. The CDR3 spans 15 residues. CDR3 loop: CASSPRTGSTYEQYF. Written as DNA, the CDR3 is TGTGCCAGCAGCCCTAGGACAGGGAGTACCTACGAGCAGTACTTC.

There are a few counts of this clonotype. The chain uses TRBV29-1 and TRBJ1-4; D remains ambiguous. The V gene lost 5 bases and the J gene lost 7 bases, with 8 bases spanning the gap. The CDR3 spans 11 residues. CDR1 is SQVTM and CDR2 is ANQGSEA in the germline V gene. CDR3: CSVRGGEKLFF. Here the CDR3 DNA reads TGCAGCGTTCGGGGAGGTGAAAAACTGTTTTTT.

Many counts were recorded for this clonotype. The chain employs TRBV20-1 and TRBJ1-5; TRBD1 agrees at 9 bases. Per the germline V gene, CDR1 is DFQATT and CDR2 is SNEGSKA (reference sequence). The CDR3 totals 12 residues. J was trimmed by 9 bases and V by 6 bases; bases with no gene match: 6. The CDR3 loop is CSAGQGEGPQHF. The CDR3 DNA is TGCAGTGCGGGACAGGGAGAAGGGCCCCAGCATTTT.